A single sample is the source of the 32 T cell receptor beta chains below, sequenced in a study of control samples from healthy donors and cancer patients. Data came from immunoSEQ multiplex PCR; TCRdb stores just in-frame clones and leaves some out. Among some 150,000 clones listed, just under 95% were seen once. Sequencing used PBMCs. All receptors come from a man in his 60s with colorectal cancer.

This clone was observed once. V and J are TRBV5-1 and TRBJ1-6; 7 bases are a match to TRBD1. There are 15 residues in the CDR3. The germline V gene has CDR1 SGHRS and CDR2 YFSETQ. The junction had 7 bases not matched to a gene; V was cut back by 4 bases and J by 6 bases. CDR3 sequence reads: CASSGLTGSNSPLHF. In DNA, the CDR3 is TGCGCCAGCAGCGGATTGACAGGGAGTAATTCACCCCTCCACTTT. Looking up the rest from reference TRBV5-1 and TRBJ1-6 gives the full variable domain: KAGVTQTPRYLIKTRGQQVTLSCSPISGHRSVSWYQQTPGQGLQFLFEYFSETQRNKGNFPGRFSGRQFSNSRSEMNVSTLELGDSALYLCASSGLTGSNSPLHFGNGTRLTVT.

This chain connects TRBV7-9 to TRBJ1-4; perhaps TRBD1 as D (5 bases). V was shortened by 5 bases and J by 2 bases, with 9 bases between the two germline ends. Germline CDR1 and CDR2: SEHNR and FQNEAQ (reference sequence). This CDR3 region has 14 residues. Here the CDR3 DNA reads TGTGCCAGCAGCAAAAAGGGGACTAATGAAAAACTGTTTTTT. Encoded protein: CASSKKGTNEKLFF. The full variable domain, in which reference TRBV7-9 and TRBJ1-4 provide the parts outside the CDR3, is DTGVSQNPRHKITKRGQNVTFRCDPISEHNRLYWYRQTLGQGPEFLTYFQNEAQLEKSRLLSDRFSAERPKGSFSTLEIQRTEQGDSAMYLCASSKKGTNEKLFFGSGTQLSVL.

The genes are TRBV5-1 and TRBJ1-2; 7 positions agree with TRBD1. With V trimmed by 6 bases and J by 0 bases, 5 bases remained unmatched. This CDR3 has 14 residues. Germline V gene lookup returns CDR1 SGHRS and CDR2 YFSETQ. The DNA of the CDR3 is TGCGCCAGCAAAGAGGGGGCGGCTAACTATGGCTACACCTTC. As protein: CASKEGAANYGYTF.

In this sample, this clone turned up a few times. J is TRBJ2-2 and V is TRBV11-2; TRBD2 agrees at 9 bases. Unmatched junction bases numbered 2, after V lost 3 bases and J lost 0 bases. Germline CDR1 SGHAT, CDR2 FQNNGV. There are 16 residues in the CDR3. The CDR3 sequence is CASSFSGGPNTGELFF. As DNA, the CDR3 is TGTGCCAGCAGCTTTAGCGGGGGACCGAACACCGGGGAGCTGTTTTTT.

The rearrangement joins TRBV19 to TRBJ1-2; D might be TRBD1 (6 bases). The length of the CDR3 is 12 residues. Germline loops: CDR1 LNHDA, CDR2 SQIVND (reference sequence). The V end was cut by 9 bases, the J end by 4 bases, with 12 bases between. The CDR3 region has the DNA TGTGCCAGCAAAGGGGGGCTCTATGGCTACACCTTC. It specifies CASKGGLYGYTF.

As for this clone: Other DNA sequences of this sample code for an identical CDR3. The rearrangement links TRBV6-1 to TRBJ2-3, with D perhaps being TRBD1 or TRBD2 (6 bases each). Trimming cost V 2 bases and J 6 bases, with 15 bases left between them. This CDR3 has 15 amino acids. CDR1 and CDR2 (germline): MNHNS, SASEGT. The chain's CDR3 is CASSENLRRGDTQYF. The DNA for the CDR3 is TGTGCCAGCAGTGAAAATCTAAGGAGGGGGGATACGCAGTATTTT.

This clone was picked up a small number of times. This chain uses TRBV5-4 with TRBJ2-7, with TRBD1 matching over 8 bases. CDR3 length: 13 amino acids. The V gene's germline CDR1 is SGHNT and CDR2 YYREEE (reference sequence). V lost 5 bases to trimming and J lost 6 bases; unmatched junction nucleotides: 7. CDR3 sequence: CASSAQGAGEQYF. The CDR3 bases are TGTGCCAGCAGTGCGCAGGGGGCTGGCGAGCAGTACTTC.

The V and J genes are TRBV4-2 and TRBJ2-1; no clear D. Trimming removed 0 bases at V and 3 bases at J, with 15 bases between. CDR1 LGHNA and CDR2 YNFKEQ come from the germline V gene. CDR3 length: 17 amino acids. The DNA of the CDR3 is TGTGCCAGCAGCCAAGATGGGTCGCCAACCCTCTACAATGAGCAGTTCTTC. Residues: CASSQDGSPTLYNEQFF.

The chain recombines TRBV6-6 with TRBJ2-6; the D gene could be TRBD1 or TRBD2 (6 bases each). This CDR3 has 16 amino acids. The ends were cut back, 0 bases at V and 4 bases at J, with 10 bases in the middle. Germline CDR1 reads MNHNY; CDR2 reads SVGAGI (reference sequence). CDR3 nucleotides: TGTGCCAGCAGTTACTCGCAGGGGAGGGGGGCCAACGTCCTGACTTTC. Residues: CASSYSQGRGANVLTF.

The CDR3 loop reads CASSPNRGINQPQHF. CDR3 bases: TGTGCCAGCTCACCAAACAGGGGGATTAATCAGCCCCAGCATTTT. The rearrangement links TRBV18 to TRBJ1-5; 8 bases are shared with TRBD1. The CDR3 has 15 amino acids. Germline values: CDR1 KGHSH, CDR2 LQKENI. Unmatched junction bases numbered 4, after V lost 2 bases and J lost 4 bases.

Here the CDR3 reads CASSLVQLDGINEKLFF. The CDR3, as DNA: TGCGCCAGCAGCTTGGTACAGCTGGACGGAATTAATGAAAAACTGTTTTTT. The chain uses TRBV5-1 and TRBJ1-4; D gene ambiguous. The CDR3 is 17 amino acids. In germline, CDR1 is SGHRS, CDR2 YFSETQ. V was trimmed by 0 bases and J by 4 bases, leaving 16 bases between them.

The V and J genes are TRBV27 and TRBJ2-7, with D possibly being TRBD2 (5 bases). With 6 bases removed from V and 3 bases from J, the gap between germline ends came to 18 bases. The CDR3 has 15 amino acids. Germline loops: CDR1 MNHEY, CDR2 SMNVEV (reference sequence). The DNA for the CDR3 is TGTGCCAGCAGATCGCTGGGCGGGTCCTACTACGAGCAGTACTTC. This translates into CASRSLGGSYYEQYF.

V usage is TRBV5-1 and J usage is TRBJ2-7, with 8 bases that match TRBD2. V was clipped by 4 bases and J by 4 bases; unmatched bases: 10. This CDR3 contains 15 residues. CDR1 is SGHRS and CDR2 is YFSETQ in the germline V gene. The chain's CDR3 is CASSPDGGVGYEQYF. Here the CDR3 DNA reads TGCGCCAGCAGCCCGGACGGGGGGGTCGGGTACGAGCAGTACTTC. Variable domain in full (rest from reference TRBV5-1 and TRBJ2-7): KAGVTQTPRYLIKTRGQQVTLSCSPISGHRSVSWYQQTPGQGLQFLFEYFSETQRNKGNFPGRFSGRQFSNSRSEMNVSTLELGDSALYLCASSPDGGVGYEQYFGPGTRLTVT.

The J gene is TRBJ1-5, the V gene TRBV19, with 7 bases lining up with TRBD1. The length of the CDR3 is 14 residues. CDR1 and CDR2 (germline): LNHDA, SQIVND (reference sequence). J gave up 0 bases and V 8 bases, and 4 bases lay outside the gene matches. This chain's CDR3 is CASDREYSNQPQHF. In DNA, the CDR3 is TGTGCCAGTGACAGGGAATATAGCAATCAGCCCCAGCATTTT.

The gene calls are TRBV11-3 and TRBJ2-7; D gene unclear. The CDR3 is made up of 13 amino acids. V lost 3 bases, J lost 3 bases, and 9 bases lay in between. Germline V gene sequence: CDR1 SGHNT, CDR2 YENEEA. CDR3: CASSFGAGYEQYF. CDR3 nucleotides: TGTGCCAGCAGCTTCGGTGCTGGCTACGAGCAGTACTTC. Full variable domain (remainder filled in from reference TRBV11-3 and TRBJ2-7): EAGVVQSPRYKIIEKKQPVAFWCNPISGHNTLYWYLQNLGQGPELLIRYENEEAVDDSQLPKDRFSAERLKGVDSTLKIQPAELGDSAVYLCASSFGAGYEQYFGPGTRLTVT.

The chain links TRBV28 to TRBJ1-2; D not resolved. V was pared by 1 base and J by 4 bases, with 7 bases between. The CDR3 runs 13 residues. Germline CDR1 reads MDHEN; CDR2 reads SYDVKM. CDR3 region: CASSLSARYGYTF. CDR3 DNA sequence: TGTGCCAGCAGTTTATCTGCGCGCTATGGCTACACCTTC.

The rearrangement links TRBV5-1 to TRBJ2-5; unclear D gene. The CDR3 extends over 11 amino acids. Germline CDR1 is SGHRS and CDR2 is YFSETQ. The V end lost 2 bases, the J end lost 5 bases, and 4 bases lay between the germline ends. The CDR3 spells CASSFRETQYF. CDR3 DNA: TGCGCCAGCAGCTTTCGTGAGACCCAGTACTTC. The whole variable domain, filled in from reference TRBV5-1 and TRBJ2-5, reads KAGVTQTPRYLIKTRGQQVTLSCSPISGHRSVSWYQQTPGQGLQFLFEYFSETQRNKGNFPGRFSGRQFSNSRSEMNVSTLELGDSALYLCASSFRETQYFGPGTRLLVL.

The chain recombines TRBV3-1 (or the pseudogene TRBV3-2) with TRBJ2-2; TRBD2 matches 10 bases. The CDR3 is 15 residues long. Germline CDR1 reads LGHDT; CDR2 reads YNNKEL (reference sequence). Trimming removed 6 bases from V and 6 bases from J; junction bases left unmatched: 7. In DNA, the CDR3 is TGTGCCAGCAGACTCAGCGGGGGGGCCTCCGGGGAGCTGTTTTTT. It codes for CASRLSGGASGELFF.

The CDR3 DNA follows: TGCAGCCTTGCGGGTCGCTTAAGCACAGATACGCAGTATTTT. It codes for CSLAGRLSTDTQYF. The chain couples TRBV29-1 to TRBJ2-3; D may be TRBD2 (5 bases). CDR3 length equals 14 residues. V was trimmed by 8 bases and J by 0 bases, leaving 15 bases between them. The V gene's germline CDR1 is SQVTM and CDR2 ANQGSEA.

About this clone itself: Germline and junction disagree at one end, which may indicate a read error. This chain joins TRBV7-2 and TRBJ1-1; perhaps TRBD1 as D (6 bases). Germline values: CDR1 SGHTA, CDR2 FQGNSA. The CDR3 consists of 12 residues. The CDR3 DNA reads TGTGCCAGCAGCCCGGAGCCTCACTACAGGGACTTT. Its protein product is CASSPEPHYRDF.

This clone came up a few times. This chain joins TRBV6-6 and TRBJ2-7; the D gene could be TRBD1 or TRBD2 (5 bases each). This CDR3 region has 13 residues. Trimming removed 6 bases from V and 0 bases from J, with 9 bases in between. The germline V gene encodes CDR1 MNHNY and CDR2 SVGAGI (reference sequence). CDR3 sequence reads: CASRRDPSYEQYF. The CDR3 DNA sequence: TGTGCCAGCAGGAGGGACCCCTCCTACGAGCAGTACTTC.

The J gene is TRBJ1-2, the V gene TRBV6-2 or TRBV6-3; D perhaps matches TRBD1 (6 bases). The CDR3 runs to 14 residues. The germline V gene has CDR1 MNHEY and CDR2 SVGEGT. V gave up 2 bases and J gave up 6 bases, with 13 bases separating them. As DNA, the CDR3 is TGTGCCAGCAGTTACGGGCCCCAGGGGAATGGCTACACCTTC. Amino acid sequence: CASSYGPQGNGYTF.

This chain uses TRBV18 with TRBJ2-7, with 12 nucleotides matching TRBD1. V lost 6 bases to trimming and J lost 4 bases; unmatched junction nucleotides: 10. CDR1 and CDR2 (germline): KGHSH, LQKENI. The CDR3 contains 16 residues. The CDR3 sequence: CASSPTGTGGVYEQYF. CDR3 coding DNA: TGTGCCAGCTCCCCTACTGGGACAGGGGGCGTTTACGAGCAGTACTTC.

About this clone itself: The junction shows a germline mismatch at one end, possibly a read error. The chain uses TRBV5-3 and TRBJ1-4; D gene unclear. TRBV5-3 carries the ORF label, with uncertain function. This CDR3 has 12 amino acids. CDR3 sequence: CARSPLEGGDCF. DNA of the CDR3: TGTGCCAGAAGCCCTCTAGAGGGTGGGGATTGTTTT.

J is TRBJ1-1 and V is TRBV5-6; 7 bases are a match to TRBD1. V dropped 4 bases and J dropped 7; count of bases not matched to a gene: 4. Germline-derived CDR1 and CDR2 are SGHDT and YYEEEE. This CDR3 is 12 amino acids long. The CDR3 nucleotides read TGTGCCAGCAGCGGGACAGCCCTTGAAGCTTTCTTT. As protein: CASSGTALEAFF.

This chain joins TRBV19 and TRBJ1-5, with D maybe TRBD1 (6 bases). The CDR3 contains 15 residues. V was clipped by 5 bases and J by 3 bases, with 14 bases between them. Germline CDR1 reads LNHDA; CDR2 reads SQIVND (reference sequence). CDR3: CASSLQHRDNQPQHF. The CDR3 DNA is TGTGCCAGTAGTCTTCAGCACAGGGACAATCAGCCCCAGCATTTT.

The chain recombines TRBV5-5 with TRBJ2-5; D assignment may be TRBD1 or TRBD2 (5 bases each). The germline gives CDR1 SGHKS, CDR2 YYEKEE (reference sequence). V shed 4 bases and J shed 1 base, with 14 bases lying between them. The CDR3 consists of 15 residues. In DNA form, the CDR3 reads TGTGCCAGCAGCCGCACAGTCGGGACCCAAGAGACCCAGTACTTC. Its protein is CASSRTVGTQETQYF.

This chain uses TRBV5-6 with TRBJ2-5; D is unclear. This CDR3 comprises 13 residues. V lost 0 bases and J 2 bases, leaving 5 bases between the germline ends. Germline V gene lookup returns CDR1 SGHDT and CDR2 YYEEEE. CDR3 in DNA: TGTGCCAGCAGCTTGGCGCAACAAGAGACCCAGTACTTC. It is translated as CASSLAQQETQYF.

V is TRBV27 and J is TRBJ1-5, with 7 bases identical to TRBD1. The CDR3 spans 15 residues. CDR1 and CDR2 from the germline V gene are MNHEY and SMNVEV (reference sequence). After removal of 6 bases from V and 4 bases from J, the junction contained 9 bases not matched to a gene. The CDR3 region has the DNA TGTGCCAGCAGCCCCGACAGGGCGACTAATCAGCCCCAGCATTTT. Its protein is CASSPDRATNQPQHF.

V gene TRBV6-5 combines with J gene TRBJ1-2, with D possibly being TRBD1 (6 bases). Per the germline V gene, CDR1 is MNHEY and CDR2 is SVGAGI. Trimming pared 7 bases from V and 5 bases from J, leaving 20 bases between. There are 15 residues in the CDR3. For the CDR3, the DNA is TGTGCCAGCACCGTCAACAGGGTCGGGGGGTATGGCTACACCTTC. Translating gives CASTVNRVGGYGYTF.

The gene calls are TRBV2 and TRBJ2-7, with TRBD2 matching over 11 bases. Germline CDR1 and CDR2: SNHLY and FYNNEI. This CDR3 region has 17 residues. V lost 10 bases to trimming and J lost 3 bases; unmatched junction nucleotides: 17. The CDR3 bases are TGTGCCACCTTGCGGATGACCCTAGCGGGGGGTTACTACGAGCAGTACTTC. As protein: CATLRMTLAGGYYEQYF.

The chain's CDR3 is CASHRGETGQPSTDTQYF. For the CDR3, the DNA is TGTGCCAGCCACAGGGGGGAGACGGGGCAACCTAGCACAGATACGCAGTATTTT. The chain recombines TRBV10-3 with TRBJ2-3; 8 positions match TRBD1. The CDR3 is 18 residues long. V shed 10 bases, J shed 0 bases, and the junction held 18 bases outside the gene matches. Germline V CDR1 and CDR2: ENHRY, SYGVKD.